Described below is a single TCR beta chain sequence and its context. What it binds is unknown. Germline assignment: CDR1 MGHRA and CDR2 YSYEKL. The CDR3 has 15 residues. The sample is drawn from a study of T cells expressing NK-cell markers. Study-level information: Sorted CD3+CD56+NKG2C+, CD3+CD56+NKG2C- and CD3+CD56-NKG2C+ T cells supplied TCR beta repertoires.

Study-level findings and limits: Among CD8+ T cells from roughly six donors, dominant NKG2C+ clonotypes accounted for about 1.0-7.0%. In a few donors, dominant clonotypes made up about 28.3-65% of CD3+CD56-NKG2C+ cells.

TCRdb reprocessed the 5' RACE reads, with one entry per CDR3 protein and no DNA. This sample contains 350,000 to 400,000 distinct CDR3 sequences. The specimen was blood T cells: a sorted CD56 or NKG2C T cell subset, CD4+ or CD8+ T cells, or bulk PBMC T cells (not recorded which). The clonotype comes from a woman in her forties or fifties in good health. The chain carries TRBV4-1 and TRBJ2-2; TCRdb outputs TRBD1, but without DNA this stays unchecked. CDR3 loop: CASRPGRVDTGELFF.